These 10 T cell receptor beta chains share one sample of origin, sequenced in a study of tumor-infiltrating lymphocytes in primary liver carcinoma (dated by TCRdb to 2017 to 2019). Sequencing used an Illumina HiSeq 2500. Starting from approximately 0.5 ug total RNA, TCRbeta-specific cDNA was produced by reverse transcription with a constant-region primer and ProtoScript II reverse transcriptase. TCRbeta libraries were built with three nested multiplex PCR rounds, a slightly modified ARM-PCR procedure. Multiplex TRBV1-TRBV30 forward primers and a Cbeta reverse primer were used in the first two PCR rounds, each of which was run for approximately 9 cycles. The public reads were quality trimmed at Q25 with fastp and then assembled into clones with MiXCR by TCRdb, keeping productive beta chains. Rows are unified per CDR3 protein, each entry keeping the most common DNA and genes. This sample lists 200,000 or so distinct CDR3 sequences; less than 75% were detected once. Around 7.1% of the sample goes to the ten largest clones.

Blood RNA was extracted from unsorted whole blood using TRIzol reagent, and germline DNA was obtained with the DNeasy Blood & Tissue kit. Sequenced material: peripheral blood. Source of these receptors: an older woman with primary liver carcinoma and hepatitis B virus infection.

Many counts were recorded for this clonotype. V is TRBV12-3 or TRBV12-4 and J is TRBJ1-1, with TRBD1 as a possible D gene (6 bases). This CDR3 is built from 15 residues. Trimming pared 3 bases from V and 5 bases from J, leaving 16 bases between. CDR3 coding DNA: TGTGCCAGCAGTTTCGTAGGGGGGGATAGGACTGAAGCTTTCTTT. Amino acids: CASSFVGGDRTEAFF.

With regard to this clonotype: This sequence may be a read error, since a much larger clone differs from it by one base. This rearrangement joins TRBV5-4 to TRBJ1-2; tentatively, D is TRBD1 (6 bases). The CDR3 extends over 14 amino acids. Germline V gives CDR1 SGHNT, CDR2 YYREEE (reference sequence). Trimming cost V 1 base and J 7 bases, with 14 bases left between them. CDR3 sequence reads: CASSLHRGARGYTF. The CDR3 DNA follows: TGTGCCAGCAGCTTGCACCGGGGGGCGCGTGGCTACACCTTC. Using reference TRBV5-4 and TRBJ1-2 for the parts outside the CDR3, the full variable domain is ETGVTQSPTHLIKTRGQQVTLRCSSQSGHNTVSWYQQALGQGPQFIFQYYREEENGRGNFPPRFSGLQFPNYSSELNVNALELDDSALYLCASSLHRGARGYTFGSGTRLTVV.

As regards this clonotype: A read error is possible here, since a much larger clone lies one base away. The chain couples TRBV12-3 or TRBV12-4 to TRBJ2-7; the D gene could be TRBD1 or TRBD2 (5 bases each). V lost 3 bases, J lost 3 bases, and 12 bases lay in between. The CDR3 totals 14 residues. CDR3 protein: CASSLSGSIYEQYF. The CDR3 DNA is TGTGCCAGCAGTTTGTCAGGGAGCATCTACGAGCAGTACTTC.

Worth noting for this clonotype: The conserved closing phenylalanine or tryptophan is absent in this CDR3, likely reflecting a read error. The chain has TRBV29-1 and TRBJ1-1, with unresolved D. This CDR3 has 11 residues. Trimming took 6 bases from V and 8 from J, leaving 13 bases between them. The germline V gene encodes CDR1 SQVTM and CDR2 ANQGSEA. The CDR3 sequence is CSVPRGVEAFL. CDR3 DNA: TGCAGCGTACCACGAGGAGTCGAAGCTTTCCTT.

About this clonotype itself: One end of the junction does not line up with germline, which may come from a read error. This chain connects TRBV11-2 to TRBJ1-5, with TRBD1 identical over 9 bases. Looked up from germline, CDR1 is SGHAT and CDR2 is FQNNGV. CDR3 length equals 14 residues. This CDR3 is CTSSPGTGYQPQHF. The CDR3, as DNA: TGTACCAGCAGCCCCGGGACAGGGTACCAGCCCCAGCATTTC.

On this clonotype itself: One end of the junction is discordant with germline, which a read error may explain. The gene calls are TRBV11-2 and TRBJ2-7; TRBD1 aligns across 7 bases. CDR1 and CDR2 (germline): SGHAT, FQNNGV. The CDR3 length is 13 residues. DNA of the CDR3: TGTGCCGGCAGCAGTGACAGGGTGTACGAGCAGTACTTC. This translates into CAGSSDRVYEQYF.

Details on this clonotype: The junction does not match germline at one end; this may be a read error. The V call is TRBV4-2, the J call TRBJ2-5; D may correspond to TRBD1 or TRBD2 (5 bases each). The germline V gene encodes CDR1 LGHNA and CDR2 YNFKEQ. The CDR3 length is 17 residues. CDR3 nucleotide sequence: TGTGCCAGCAGCCAAGACGGGGCGCGAATCCCCCCCGAGATCCAGTACTTC. It is translated as CASSQDGARIPPEIQYF.

As to this clonotype: This may be a read error, as it is one base from a much larger clone. V is TRBV7-9 and J is TRBJ1-2; D is undetermined. The CDR3 totals 12 residues. The germline V gene encodes CDR1 SEHNR and CDR2 FQNEAQ (reference sequence). CDR3 in amino acids: CTSAASQNGYTF. CDR3 DNA sequence: TGTACCAGCGCAGCTTCCCAGAATGGCTACACCTTC.

This clonotype was picked up a small number of times. The chain has TRBV5-1 and TRBJ2-7; D may be TRBD2 (5 bases). The V end lost 2 bases, the J end lost 5 bases, and 14 bases lay between the germline ends. Germline-derived CDR1 and CDR2 are SGHRS and YFSETQ. The CDR3 sequence is 14 residues long. The CDR3 nucleotides are TGCGCCAGCAGCTTCGTCAGTAGCGTTGACGAGCAGTACTTC. Translated, it gives CASSFVSSVDEQYF. The variable domain in full, with the rest retrieved from reference TRBV5-1 and TRBJ2-7, is KAGVTQTPRYLIKTRGQQVTLSCSPISGHRSVSWYQQTPGQGLQFLFEYFSETQRNKGNFPGRFSGRQFSNSRSEMNVSTLELGDSALYLCASSFVSSVDEQYFGPGTRLTVT.

This clonotype was found once. The chain has TRBV6-5 and TRBJ2-5; D is perhaps TRBD1 (6 bases). This CDR3 spans 14 amino acids. Trimming cost V 2 bases and J 14 bases, with 21 bases left between them. From germline, CDR1 is MNHEY and CDR2 SVGAGI. CDR3 nucleotides: TGTGCCAGCAGTTACCGCAGGGGCCAAGAGACTCACTACTTC. The encoded protein is CASSYRRGQETHYF.